The 23 T cell receptor beta chains in this list originate from one sample, sequenced in a study of T cells in Graves' hyperthyroidism and ophthalmopathy. The TCR beta CDR3 regions underwent amplification using RNA transcripts as the source. First-round RT-PCR with HTBI primers amplified the TCR CDR3 region. Via MiXCR, TCRdb re-called the multiplex PCR reads, giving one row per CDR3 protein. This table has some 770,000 distinct CDR3 sequences, around 15% appearing once. Sequenced input: blood. The origin of the receptors is a man younger than 35 with Graves' hyperthyroidism.

This clonotype turned up a few times. The rearrangement links TRBV7-9 to TRBJ2-3; D is undetermined. CDR3 length: 14 amino acids. Germline CDR1 and CDR2: SEHNR and FQNEAQ (reference sequence). The V and J ends lost 3 bases and 0 bases respectively, with 7 bases between them. As DNA, the CDR3 is TGTGCCAGCAGCTTGAGTTATAGCACAGATACGCAGTATTTT. Translated, it gives CASSLSYSTDTQYF. Full variable domain (remainder filled in from reference TRBV7-9 and TRBJ2-3): DTGVSQNPRHKITKRGQNVTFRCDPISEHNRLYWYRQTLGQGPEFLTYFQNEAQLEKSRLLSDRFSAERPKGSFSTLEIQRTEQGDSAMYLCASSLSYSTDTQYFGPGTRLTVL.

The chain uses TRBV20-1 and TRBJ1-1; D not certain. Looked up from germline, CDR1 is DFQATT and CDR2 is SNEGSKA (reference sequence). The CDR3 contains 12 residues. Trimming took 1 base from V and 4 from J, leaving 7 bases between them. CDR3 nucleotide sequence: TGCAGTGCTAGAGCTGGCGGCACTGAAGCTTTCTTT. Translation: CSARAGGTEAFF.

The chain uses TRBV20-1 and TRBJ2-1; TRBD2 aligns across 10 bases. CDR3 length equals 15 residues. Germline V gene sequence: CDR1 DFQATT, CDR2 SNEGSKA (reference sequence). V was clipped by 3 bases and J by 2 bases; unmatched bases: 4. DNA of the CDR3: TGCAGTGCTAGTCCCCTAGCGGGGGCCTACAATGAGCAGTTCTTC. Its protein is CSASPLAGAYNEQFF.

This clonotype came up many times. The chain links TRBV20-1 to TRBJ1-1; D unclear. This CDR3 is 15 amino acids long. Per the germline V gene, CDR1 is DFQATT and CDR2 is SNEGSKA (reference sequence). V was shortened by 0 bases and J by 0 bases, with 11 bases between the two germline ends. The CDR3 loop is CSARDREQLNTEAFF. The CDR3 nucleotides are TGCAGTGCTAGAGATCGTGAACAGCTGAACACTGAAGCTTTCTTT.

The genes are TRBV15 and TRBJ1-2; weak D call: TRBD1 (5 bases). The germline CDR1 and CDR2 sequences are LNHNV and YYDKDF (reference sequence). CDR3 size: 15 residues. V was clipped by 5 bases and J by 0 bases, with 13 bases between them. CDR3 DNA: TGTGCCACCAGCGGACACCGGGACGCTAACTATGGCTACACCTTC. It encodes CATSGHRDANYGYTF.

This clonotype was picked up many times. The V gene is TRBV7-2, the J gene TRBJ2-1; 8 nucleotides align to TRBD2. Germline CDR1 and CDR2: SGHTA and FQGNSA. The CDR3 loop spans 15 amino acids. With 2 bases clipped from V and 4 bases from J, the junction kept 4 bases outside the gene matches. The CDR3: CASSLSGGGYNEQFF. The CDR3 coding sequence is TGTGCCAGCAGCTTATCCGGGGGGGGTTACAATGAGCAGTTCTTC. Based on the CDR3 plus reference TRBV7-2 and TRBJ2-1, the full variable domain is GAGVSQSPSNKVTEKGKDVELRCDPISGHTALYWYRQSLGQGLEFLIYFQGNSAPDKSGLPSDRFSAERTGGSVSTLTIQRTQQEDSAVYLCASSLSGGGYNEQFFGPGTRLTVL.

This clonotype appeared a few times. The genes are TRBV5-1 and TRBJ2-6; D unresolved. Looked up from germline, CDR1 is SGHRS and CDR2 is YFSETQ. Between the trimmed V and J ends, which lost 4 bases and 3 bases, there was a span of 14 bases. The CDR3 is 16 residues long. The CDR3 region is CASSAVQLSGANVLTF. CDR3 DNA sequence: TGCGCCAGCAGCGCCGTCCAGTTAAGTGGGGCCAACGTCCTGACTTTC.

This clonotype was detected a few times. J is TRBJ2-7 and V is TRBV10-3, with D perhaps TRBD2 (7 bases). CDR3 size: 13 residues. V was clipped by 6 bases and J by 7 bases, with 16 bases between them. CDR1 and CDR2 from the germline V gene are ENHRY and SYGVKD. The CDR3 spells CAIRFGGAQEQYF. In DNA form, the CDR3 reads TGTGCCATCAGGTTTGGGGGGGCGCAGGAGCAGTACTTC.

This clonotype was observed a few times. The chain has TRBV29-1 and TRBJ2-1, with D hard to call. The CDR3 contains 11 residues. With 7 bases removed from V and 8 bases from J, the gap between germline ends came to 12 bases. Looked up from germline, CDR1 is SQVTM and CDR2 is ANQGSEA. DNA for the CDR3: TGCAGCGCCGGCTTGGGGTATGAGCAGTTCTTC. This sequence encodes CSAGLGYEQFF.

The rearrangement joins TRBV2 to TRBJ2-7, with D possibly TRBD2 on 5 matching bases. Germline assignment: CDR1 SNHLY and CDR2 FYNNEI. This CDR3 has 12 residues. V was pared by 7 bases and J by 4 bases, with 11 bases between. As DNA, the CDR3 is TGTGCCAGCACGGAGGACCGATACGAGCAGTACTTC. It encodes CASTEDRYEQYF.

This clonotype has a count of ten or more. The chain combines TRBV4-1 with TRBJ2-7, with 8 positions matching TRBD2. V was clipped by 4 bases and J by 5 bases; unmatched bases: 4. The germline gives CDR1 MGHRA, CDR2 YSYEKL. This CDR3 is built from 13 residues. CDR3 nucleotides: TGCGCCAGCAGCCCGGGAGGGCCGGACGAGCAGTACTTC. This gives the protein CASSPGGPDEQYF.

The genes are TRBV7-3 and TRBJ2-3; TRBD2 agrees at 8 bases. The CDR3 covers 17 residues. The germline V gene encodes CDR1 SGHTA and CDR2 FQGTGA. V trimming: 1 base; J trimming: 6 bases; junction bases outside the gene matches: 12. CDR3 protein: CASSLNPPGGRRDTQYF. The CDR3 DNA reads as TGTGCCAGCAGCTTAAACCCCCCCGGCGGGAGGCGTGATACGCAGTATTTT.

This clonotype was counted between two and nine times. In DNA form, the CDR3 reads TGTGCCAGCAGCGCCCTAGAGGGGGCGGAGGAGCAGTACTTC. Translating it yields CASSALEGAEEQYF. The chain links TRBV9 to TRBJ2-7; 7 bases are shared with TRBD1. This CDR3 region has 14 residues. Germline V gene lookup returns CDR1 SGDLS and CDR2 YYNGEE. The junction had 10 bases not matched to a gene; V was cut back by 3 bases and J by 7 bases.

This sequence joins TRBV5-1 and TRBJ2-1; D is unclear. Germline V CDR1 and CDR2: SGHRS, YFSETQ. There are 14 residues in the CDR3. Between the trimmed V and J ends, which lost 0 bases and 7 bases, there was a span of 11 bases. DNA for the CDR3: TGCGCCAGCAGCTTGGGGGTACGAGGTAATGAGCAGTTCTTC. This translates into CASSLGVRGNEQFF.

This clonotype appeared many times. The chain carries TRBV3-1 and TRBJ2-1, with no clear D. Trimming took 1 base from V and 0 from J, leaving 13 bases between them. CDR3 length equals 17 residues. Germline V lookup: CDR1 LGHDT, CDR2 YNNKEL (reference sequence). The CDR3 DNA sequence: TGTGCCAGCAGCCAAGCGGCGGCGGAATACTCCTACAATGAGCAGTTCTTC. Translation: CASSQAAAEYSYNEQFF.

The chain links TRBV7-2 to TRBJ1-5; 8 bases line up with TRBD1. The CDR3 is made up of 17 amino acids. V was clipped by 2 bases and J by 1 base; unmatched bases: 7. From germline, CDR1 is SGHTA and CDR2 FQGNSA. CDR3 nucleotide sequence: TGTGCCAGCAGCTTACTCTCCGGGACAGGCAGCAATCAGCCCCAGCATTTT. Translating it yields CASSLLSGTGSNQPQHF.

This clonotype appeared a few times. The rearrangement uses TRBV20-1 and TRBJ2-2, with 8 bases that match TRBD2. Per germline, CDR1 DFQATT and CDR2 SNEGSKA (reference sequence). The CDR3 loop spans 14 amino acids. Germline trimming cut 3 bases from V and 4 bases from J; bases unmatched to any gene: 4. For the CDR3, the DNA is TGCAGTGCTAGGGGACTAGGAGGCACCGGGGAGCTGTTTTTT. Residues: CSARGLGGTGELFF.

This chain joins TRBV6-1 and TRBJ2-1; perhaps D is TRBD1 or TRBD2 (5 bases each). Between the trimmed V and J ends, which lost 5 bases and 9 bases, there was a span of 20 bases. The CDR3 is 15 amino acids. CDR1 and CDR2 from the germline V gene are MNHNS and SASEGT. The CDR3 sequence is CASSSRGPTRGEQFF. CDR3 DNA sequence: TGTGCCAGCAGTTCCCGGGGACCTACGAGAGGTGAGCAGTTCTTC.

This clonotype has just a few counts. The gene calls are TRBV18 and TRBJ1-5, with a possible D match to TRBD1 (5 bases). V was cut by 5 bases and J by 10 bases, with 15 bases left in between. CDR1 is KGHSH, CDR2 LQKENI, per germline. The CDR3 has 13 amino acids. DNA of the CDR3: TGTGCCAGCTCAGACCGGGGGGTTTATCCCCAGCATTTT. This codes for CASSDRGVYPQHF.

The genes are TRBV4-3 and TRBJ1-2; D gene ambiguous. Germline lookup yields CDR1 LGHNA and CDR2 YSLEER. V was shortened by 0 bases and J by 3 bases, with 11 bases between the two germline ends. This CDR3 is 15 amino acids long. In DNA form, the CDR3 reads TGCGCCAGCAGCCAAGATAGTGCGGATGACTATGGCTACACCTTC. Its translation is CASSQDSADDYGYTF.

The rearrangement links TRBV30 to TRBJ1-5; D unclear. Germline V gene data show CDR1 as GTSNPN and CDR2 as SVGIG (reference sequence). The CDR3 loop spans 15 amino acids. Trimming pared 0 bases from V and 0 bases from J, leaving 9 bases between. This chain's CDR3 is CAWSVSDYSNQPQHF. Written as DNA, the CDR3 is TGTGCCTGGAGTGTATCGGATTATAGCAATCAGCCCCAGCATTTT.

This clonotype has just a few counts. The chain has TRBV6-6 and TRBJ2-2; no definite D call. The length of the CDR3 is 16 residues. Germline V CDR1 and CDR2: MNHNY, SVGAGI (reference sequence). With 2 bases removed from V and 4 bases from J, the gap between germline ends came to 14 bases. The CDR3 here is CASSYTVPGPTGELFF. CDR3 bases: TGTGCCAGCAGTTACACGGTGCCAGGCCCCACCGGGGAGCTGTTTTTT.

This clonotype appeared a few times. This chain joins TRBV13 and TRBJ2-5; TRBD1 might be the D (6 bases). This CDR3 region has 12 residues. In germline, CDR1 is PRHDT, CDR2 FYEKMQ (reference sequence). V was pared by 4 bases and J by 6 bases, with 9 bases between. The CDR3 bases are TGTGCCAGCAGCTCGGACAGTCAGACCCAGTACTTC. It yields the protein CASSSDSQTQYF. The whole variable domain, filled in from reference TRBV13 and TRBJ2-5, reads AAGVIQSPRHLIKEKRETATLKCYPIPRHDTVYWYQQGPGQDPQFLISFYEKMQSDKGSIPDRFSAQQFSDYHSELNMSSLELGDSALYFCASSSDSQTQYFGPGTRLLVL.